Listed below are T cell receptor beta chains from one sample, sequenced in a study of CD8 T cells in cerebrospinal fluid in Alzheimer's disease. TCRdb reprocessed the 10x single-cell sequencing reads and keeps a single row for each CDR3 protein, giving no DNA. The sample table sets out around 1,200 distinct CDR3 sequences. The sequencing input was cerebrospinal fluid. The receptors here all came from a human donor in good health. Each CDR3 is given with its conserved first and last residue. Clone size is shown for a subset of rows, as once, few, many or a class of expanded clone.

v_gene	abundance	j_gene	CDR3aa
TRBV9	medium-sized	TRBJ2-3	CASSPPPYGTDTQYF
TRBV19	medium-sized	TRBJ1-2	CASRPGQGDSNYGYTF
TRBV5-6	medium-sized	TRBJ2-1	CASSLEVEGRFF
TRBV18	medium-sized	TRBJ1-6	CASSPQSSYNSPLHF
TRBV6-7	medium-sized	TRBJ2-3	CASSPRYRDRGLDF
TRBV7-9	large	TRBJ2-5	CASSHGNRETQYF
TRBV7-2	large	TRBJ2-2	CASSSTGVTGELFF
TRBV9	medium-sized	TRBJ2-2	CASSVGTSGNTGELFF
TRBV5-4	-	TRBJ2-2	CASKRGAGGTGELFF
TRBV5-1	medium-sized	TRBJ2-1	CASSFFTDRVDEQFF
TRBV28	medium-sized	TRBJ2-1	CASRNLGEQFF
TRBV5-8	medium-sized	TRBJ2-1	CASNRDGAYYNEQFF
TRBV19	medium-sized	TRBJ2-7	CASSISGQIYEQYF
TRBV7-2	large	TRBJ2-7	CASSPPGLDGVSEQYF
TRBV5-1	large	TRBJ1-6	CASSPSGRANNSPLHF
TRBV25-1	large	TRBJ2-2	CAPNWRELYTGELFF
TRBV20-1	medium-sized	TRBJ2-4	CSAGPGGETKNIQYF
TRBV20-1	medium-sized	TRBJ2-2	CSARDGGILGPNTGELFF
TRBV10-3	-	TRBJ2-3	CAISDGPRGTDTQYF
TRBV7-9	medium-sized	TRBJ2-2	CASSPEGFAVGELFF
TRBV20-1	medium-sized	TRBJ2-1	CSARIPSDHQLEQFF
TRBV6-5	large	TRBJ2-7	CASSYSYRSSYEQYF
TRBV2	medium-sized	TRBJ2-5	CASSGLTVQETQYF
TRBV9	medium-sized	TRBJ2-1	CASSVEASSYNEQFF
TRBV9	large	TRBJ2-3	CASSVVPSDPQYF
TRBV27	medium-sized	TRBJ2-2	CASRLAGGKTNTGELFF
TRBV19	-	TRBJ2-6	CASSMFGANVLTF
TRBV4-1	large	TRBJ2-7	CASSQDDSEQYF
TRBV11-3	large	TRBJ2-1	CASSPDSYNEQFF
TRBV6-2/TRBV6-3	medium-sized	TRBJ2-3	CASRSAGSGTDTQYF
TRBV6-5	-	TRBJ1-6	CASSLLSGGVTPPHHF
TRBV6-1	medium-sized	TRBJ2-7	CASSLRTGGSYEQYF
TRBV14	large	TRBJ1-1	CASRKDGHTEAFF
TRBV5-6	large	TRBJ2-4	CASSLRTSGSGLAKNIQYF
TRBV11-2	large	TRBJ2-7	CASSSSRSAGVREQYF
TRBV5-1	large	TRBJ2-7	CASSRTGGDGEQYF
TRBV4-3	medium-sized	TRBJ2-5	CASSPRSPQGGETQYF
TRBV5-1	-	TRBJ1-4	CASSSAPGQGERWEKLFF
TRBV7-9	medium-sized	TRBJ2-5	CASSPRDRLVETQYF
TRBV4-3	large	TRBJ1-2	CASSQVLGFPYGYTF
TRBV2	medium-sized	TRBJ2-7	CASSGRYEQYF
TRBV6-1	medium-sized	TRBJ2-7	CASSEGQFSNEQYF
TRBV5-6	medium-sized	TRBJ1-2	CASSDRGAYGYTF
TRBV28	medium-sized	TRBJ1-2	CASSRLGQAGYTF
TRBV19	medium-sized	TRBJ1-5	CASSPMKGDGNQPQHF
TRBV5-5	medium-sized	TRBJ2-2	CASSLGVLTGELFF
TRBV20-1	medium-sized	TRBJ1-6	CSARGAGQGRSPLHF
TRBV5-4	medium-sized	TRBJ2-2	CASSLETGYTGELFF
TRBV6-5	medium-sized	TRBJ1-2	CASSYSGQGGGYGYTF
TRBV27	large	TRBJ2-7	CASSPGTSGISYEQYF
TRBV19	-	TRBJ1-1	CASTHRTGGTEAFF
TRBV19	medium-sized	TRBJ2-7	CASSTGGLARSYEQYF
TRBV11-1	large	TRBJ2-3	CASSLLRGLDTQYF
TRBV5-1	medium-sized	TRBJ2-6	CASSPLDGSGANVLTF
TRBV7-9	medium-sized	TRBJ1-4	CASSLEWAAGNEKLFF